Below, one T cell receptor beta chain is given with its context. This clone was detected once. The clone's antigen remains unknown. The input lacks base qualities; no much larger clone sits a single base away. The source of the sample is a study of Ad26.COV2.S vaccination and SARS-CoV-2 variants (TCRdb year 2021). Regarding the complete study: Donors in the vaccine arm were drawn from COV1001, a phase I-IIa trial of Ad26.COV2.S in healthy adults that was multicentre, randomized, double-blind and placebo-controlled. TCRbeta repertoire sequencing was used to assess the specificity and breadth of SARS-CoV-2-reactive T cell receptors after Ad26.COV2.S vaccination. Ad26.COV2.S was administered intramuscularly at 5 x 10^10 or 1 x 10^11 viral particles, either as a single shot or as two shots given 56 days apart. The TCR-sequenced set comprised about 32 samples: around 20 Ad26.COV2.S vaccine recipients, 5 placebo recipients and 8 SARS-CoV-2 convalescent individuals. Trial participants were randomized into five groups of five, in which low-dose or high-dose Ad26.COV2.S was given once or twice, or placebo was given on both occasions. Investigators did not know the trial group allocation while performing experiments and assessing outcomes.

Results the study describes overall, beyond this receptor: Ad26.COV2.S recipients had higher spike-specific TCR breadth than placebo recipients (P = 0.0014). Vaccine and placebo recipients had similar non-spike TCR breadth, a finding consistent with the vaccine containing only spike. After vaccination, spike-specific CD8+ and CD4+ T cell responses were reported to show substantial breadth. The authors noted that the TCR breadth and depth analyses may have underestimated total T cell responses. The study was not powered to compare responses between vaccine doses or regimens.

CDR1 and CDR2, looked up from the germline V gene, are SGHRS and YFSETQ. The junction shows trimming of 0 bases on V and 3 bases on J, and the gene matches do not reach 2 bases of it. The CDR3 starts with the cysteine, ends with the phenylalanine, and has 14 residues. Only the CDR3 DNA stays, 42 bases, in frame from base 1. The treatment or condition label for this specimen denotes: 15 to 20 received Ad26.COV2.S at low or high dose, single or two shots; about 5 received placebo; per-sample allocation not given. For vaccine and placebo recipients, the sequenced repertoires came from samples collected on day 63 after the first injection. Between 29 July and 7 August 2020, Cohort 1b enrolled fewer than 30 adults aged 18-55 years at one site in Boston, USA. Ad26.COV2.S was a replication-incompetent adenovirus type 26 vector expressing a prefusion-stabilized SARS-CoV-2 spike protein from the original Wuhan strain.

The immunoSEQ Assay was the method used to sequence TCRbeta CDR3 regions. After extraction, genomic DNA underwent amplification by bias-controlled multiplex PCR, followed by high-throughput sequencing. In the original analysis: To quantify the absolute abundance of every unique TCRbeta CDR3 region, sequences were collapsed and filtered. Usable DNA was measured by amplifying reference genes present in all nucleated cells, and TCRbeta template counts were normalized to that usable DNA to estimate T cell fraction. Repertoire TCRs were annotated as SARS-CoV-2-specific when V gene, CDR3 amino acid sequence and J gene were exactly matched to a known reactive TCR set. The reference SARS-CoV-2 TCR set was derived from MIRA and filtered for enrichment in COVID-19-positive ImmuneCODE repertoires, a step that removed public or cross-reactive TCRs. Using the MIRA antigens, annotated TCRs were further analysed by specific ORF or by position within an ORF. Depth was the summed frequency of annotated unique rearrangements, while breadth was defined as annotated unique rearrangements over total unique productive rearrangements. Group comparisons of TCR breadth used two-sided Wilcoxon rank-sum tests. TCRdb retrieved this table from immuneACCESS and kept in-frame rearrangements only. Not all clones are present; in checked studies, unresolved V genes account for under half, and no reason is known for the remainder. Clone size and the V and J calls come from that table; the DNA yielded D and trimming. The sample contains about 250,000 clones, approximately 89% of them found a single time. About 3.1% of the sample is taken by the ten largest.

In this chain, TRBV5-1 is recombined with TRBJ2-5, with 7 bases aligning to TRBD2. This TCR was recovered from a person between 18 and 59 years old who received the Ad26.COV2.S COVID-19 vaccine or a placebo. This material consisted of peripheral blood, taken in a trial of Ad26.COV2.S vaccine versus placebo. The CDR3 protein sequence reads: CASSLALAEETQYF. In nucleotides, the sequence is TGCGCCAGCAGCTTGGCCCTAGCGGAAGAGACCCAGTACTTC.